This T cell receptor (beta chain) came from a study of T cells in Graves' hyperthyroidism and ophthalmopathy. Trimming removed 4 bases from V and 3 bases from J; junction bases left unmatched: 7. This CDR3 has 16 residues. Germline-derived CDR1 and CDR2 are SGDLS and YYNGEE. What was amplified from RNA transcripts were TCR beta CDR3 regions. The primer set for the first-round RT-PCR of the TCR CDR3 was HTBI. One entry per CDR3 protein results from TCRdb running MiXCR on the multiplex PCR reads. The sample carries around 480,000 distinct CDR3 sequences, under 15% recorded once. What was sequenced was blood. The clonotype originates from a woman between 18 and 29 years old with Graves' hyperthyroidism. The chain recombines TRBV9 with TRBJ2-2; 9 positions agree with TRBD2. DNA for the CDR3: TGTGCCAGCAGCACTCGACTAGCGGAGGACACCGGGGAGCTGTTTTTT. It codes for CASSTRLAEDTGELFF.